The rows below give T cell receptor beta chains drawn from one sample of a study of blood T cell repertoires in COVID-19. TCRdb keeps only in-frame clones here, not all; method: immunoSEQ multiplex PCR. The table shows about 310,000 clones, with roughly 91% occurring only once. Sequenced material: peripheral blood. Receptors were obtained from a man aged 45-60 years with active or convalescent COVID-19. CDR3s include the opening cysteine and the closing phenylalanine or tryptophan. The order of the fields is V gene, clone size, D gene, J gene, CDR3 DNA, CDR3 protein. A D gene is named only where the DNA matches it firmly. The size entry is marked missing in some rows and otherwise reads once, few, many or a size class.

v_gene: TRBV11-3; abundance: .; d_gene: .; j_gene: TRBJ2-7; CDR3nt: TGTGCCAGCAGCTATGTGACAGAGGCCGAGCAGTACTTC; CDR3aa: CASSYVTEAEQYF
v_gene: TRBV11-2; abundance: .; d_gene: TRBD2; j_gene: TRBJ2-1; CDR3nt: TGTGCCAGCAGCTTAGATCTAAGCGGGGGTCCCGAGCAGTTCTTC; CDR3aa: CASSLDLSGGPEQFF
v_gene: TRBV9; abundance: .; d_gene: TRBD2; j_gene: TRBJ2-1; CDR3nt: TGTGCCAGCAGTGCCGGGACTAGCGGGAGCCATGAGCAGTTCTTC; CDR3aa: CASSAGTSGSHEQFF
v_gene: TRBV30; abundance: .; d_gene: TRBD2; j_gene: TRBJ2-7; CDR3nt: TGTGCCTGGAGTTTGACTAGCGGGAGGGCCCGGTTGGGCGAGCAGTACTTC; CDR3aa: CAWSLTSGRARLGEQYF
v_gene: TRBV3-1/TRBV3-2; abundance: .; d_gene: .; j_gene: TRBJ2-4; CDR3nt: TGTGCCAGCAGCCAAGTTAGCGGTTCTGGAAACATTCAGTACTTC; CDR3aa: CASSQVSGSGNIQYF
v_gene: TRBV4-1; abundance: .; d_gene: .; j_gene: TRBJ2-3; CDR3nt: TGCGCCAGCAGCCTTCACACCCGAGGGGGGGCTAGCACAGATACGCAGTATTTT; CDR3aa: CASSLHTRGGASTDTQYF
v_gene: TRBV18; abundance: .; d_gene: .; j_gene: TRBJ1-1; CDR3nt: TGTGCCAGCTCACCACCGGGCAGGGCGGTCACTGAAGCTTTCTTT; CDR3aa: CASSPPGRAVTEAFF
v_gene: TRBV4-1; abundance: once; d_gene: TRBD1; j_gene: TRBJ1-2; CDR3nt: TGCGCCAGCAGCCAAGATGCAGGGGGCTATCTTCGGTATGGCTACACCTTC; CDR3aa: CASSQDAGGYLRYGYTF
v_gene: TRBV2; abundance: .; d_gene: TRBD1; j_gene: TRBJ2-1; CDR3nt: TGTGCCAGCAGCCAGGAGGGACAGGGGGGCAATGAGCAGTTCTTC; CDR3aa: CASSQEGQGGNEQFF
v_gene: TRBV28; abundance: .; d_gene: .; j_gene: TRBJ1-1; CDR3nt: TGTGCCATCTCGACAGGGAACACTGAAGCTTTCTTT; CDR3aa: CAISTGNTEAFF
v_gene: TRBV7-2; abundance: .; d_gene: TRBD2; j_gene: TRBJ2-1; CDR3nt: TGTGCCAGCCTGCCGCGGGGGGGCTCCTACAATGAGCAGTTCTTC; CDR3aa: CASLPRGGSYNEQFF
v_gene: TRBV7-9; abundance: .; d_gene: TRBD2; j_gene: TRBJ2-7; CDR3nt: TGTGCCAGCAGCTTAGGAGTAGCGGGCGAGCAGTACTTC; CDR3aa: CASSLGVAGEQYF
v_gene: TRBV4-2; abundance: few; d_gene: TRBD1; j_gene: TRBJ1-2; CDR3nt: TGTGCCAGCAGCGGGTGGACAGGGAGCTATGGCTACACCTTC; CDR3aa: CASSGWTGSYGYTF
v_gene: TRBV12-3/TRBV12-4; abundance: .; d_gene: .; j_gene: TRBJ2-5; CDR3nt: TGTGCCAGCAGTTTACTCCAAGAGACCCAGTACTTC; CDR3aa: CASSLLQETQYF
v_gene: TRBV28; abundance: .; d_gene: TRBD1; j_gene: TRBJ2-7; CDR3nt: TGTGCCAGCAGTTTAGGGCGACAGGGGTCCTACGAGCAGTACTTC; CDR3aa: CASSLGRQGSYEQYF
v_gene: TRBV2; abundance: .; d_gene: .; j_gene: TRBJ1-6; CDR3nt: TGTGCCAGCAGTGAGCGGTTGAGTAATTCACCCCTCCACTTT; CDR3aa: CASSERLSNSPLHF
v_gene: TRBV6-6; abundance: .; d_gene: TRBD1; j_gene: TRBJ2-1; CDR3nt: TGTGCCAGCAGTTTTGGACAGGGGGTGTACAATGAGCAGTTCTTC; CDR3aa: CASSFGQGVYNEQFF
v_gene: TRBV6-5; abundance: .; d_gene: .; j_gene: TRBJ2-1; CDR3nt: TGTGCCAGCAGTACCTCTAGGGGTAGCAATGAGCAGTTCTTC; CDR3aa: CASSTSRGSNEQFF
v_gene: TRBV19; abundance: .; d_gene: .; j_gene: TRBJ1-5; CDR3nt: TGTGCCAGTAGTATAGCCGACAGTAGCAATCAGCCCCAGCATTTT; CDR3aa: CASSIADSSNQPQHF
v_gene: TRBV12-3/TRBV12-4; abundance: .; d_gene: .; j_gene: TRBJ1-2; CDR3nt: TGTGCCAGCAGTTTGGGAGGCCGGGGCACCTTC; CDR3aa: CASSLGGRGTF
v_gene: TRBV29-1; abundance: .; d_gene: TRBD2; j_gene: TRBJ2-5; CDR3nt: TGCAGCGTTCGCCCATGGGGGGGTCAAGAGACCCAGTACTTC; CDR3aa: CSVRPWGGQETQYF
v_gene: TRBV15; abundance: .; d_gene: .; j_gene: TRBJ1-5; CDR3nt: TGTGCCACCAGCAGCAGGGGCTCCTATCAGCCCCAGCATTTT; CDR3aa: CATSSRGSYQPQHF
v_gene: TRBV28; abundance: .; d_gene: .; j_gene: TRBJ2-5; CDR3nt: TGTGCCAGCAGTTTATACGCAGGGGAGGGGCAAGAGACCCAGTACTTC; CDR3aa: CASSLYAGEGQETQYF
v_gene: TRBV27; abundance: .; d_gene: TRBD2; j_gene: TRBJ2-1; CDR3nt: TGTGCCAGCAGTACGATAGCGGGAGCCCCCTACAATGAGCAGTTCTTC; CDR3aa: CASSTIAGAPYNEQFF
v_gene: TRBV5-4; abundance: .; d_gene: TRBD2; j_gene: TRBJ2-5; CDR3nt: TGTGCCAGCAGCCGGACTAGACAAGAGACCCAGTACTTC; CDR3aa: CASSRTRQETQYF
v_gene: TRBV18; abundance: .; d_gene: TRBD1; j_gene: TRBJ1-6; CDR3nt: TGTGCCAGCTCACCCGGGACAGGGGGGAATTCACCCCTCCACTTT; CDR3aa: CASSPGTGGNSPLHF
v_gene: TRBV18; abundance: .; d_gene: .; j_gene: TRBJ2-7; CDR3nt: TGTGCCAGCTCACCACCAGATACGGGGGAGCAGTACTTC; CDR3aa: CASSPPDTGEQYF
v_gene: TRBV11-2; abundance: .; d_gene: TRBD2; j_gene: TRBJ2-1; CDR3nt: TGTGCCAGCAGCTTAGATAATCGGGCCGGGAGGGATCGGTACAATGAGCAGTTCTTC; CDR3aa: CASSLDNRAGRDRYNEQFF
v_gene: TRBV30; abundance: .; d_gene: TRBD2; j_gene: TRBJ2-7; CDR3nt: TGTGCCTGGAGCCGGGGGAGGGGCGAGCAGTACTTC; CDR3aa: CAWSRGRGEQYF
v_gene: TRBV5-5; abundance: few; d_gene: .; j_gene: TRBJ1-3; CDR3nt: TGTGCCAGCAGCTTGGTCGGGGGGCAGGGAAACACCATATATTTT; CDR3aa: CASSLVGGQGNTIYF
v_gene: TRBV28; abundance: .; d_gene: .; j_gene: TRBJ1-3; CDR3nt: TGTGCCAGCAGTCACTCTGGAAACACCATATATTTT; CDR3aa: CASSHSGNTIYF
v_gene: TRBV5-1; abundance: .; d_gene: .; j_gene: TRBJ1-2; CDR3nt: TGCGCCAGCAGCTTGGACCCAACAATTTATGGCTACACCTTC; CDR3aa: CASSLDPTIYGYTF
v_gene: TRBV7-9; abundance: .; d_gene: TRBD2; j_gene: TRBJ2-6; CDR3nt: TGTGCCAGCAGCTTAGCGGGAGGGTCTGGGGCCAACGTCCTGACTTTC; CDR3aa: CASSLAGGSGANVLTF
v_gene: TRBV2; abundance: .; d_gene: .; j_gene: TRBJ2-7; CDR3nt: TGTGCCAGCAATCCCTCGACCGGGTTGAGCTCCTACGAGCAGTACTTC; CDR3aa: CASNPSTGLSSYEQYF
v_gene: TRBV5-1; abundance: .; d_gene: .; j_gene: TRBJ2-1; CDR3nt: TGCGCCAGCAGCTTAGGCGGCGGCAGCTCCTACAATGAGCAGTTCTTC; CDR3aa: CASSLGGGSSYNEQFF
v_gene: TRBV30; abundance: .; d_gene: .; j_gene: TRBJ2-3; CDR3nt: TGTGCCTGGGGTCGGGGGAGCACAGATACGCAGTATTTT; CDR3aa: CAWGRGSTDTQYF
v_gene: TRBV7-2; abundance: .; d_gene: .; j_gene: TRBJ1-2; CDR3nt: TGTGCCAGCAGCCCTCGGACAGCGACTAACTATGGCTACACCTTC; CDR3aa: CASSPRTATNYGYTF
v_gene: TRBV28; abundance: .; d_gene: TRBD1; j_gene: TRBJ2-7; CDR3nt: TGTGCCAGCAGTGGGGGTGGACAGGGGGTCTCCTACGAGCAGTACTTC; CDR3aa: CASSGGGQGVSYEQYF
v_gene: TRBV15; abundance: few; d_gene: TRBD1; j_gene: TRBJ1-2; CDR3nt: TGTGCCACCAGCAGGGCAACAGGGGTTATCGACTATGGCTACACCTTC; CDR3aa: CATSRATGVIDYGYTF
v_gene: TRBV10-1; abundance: .; d_gene: TRBD2; j_gene: TRBJ2-7; CDR3nt: TGCGCCAGCAGTGAGTCCGGGACTAGCGGGAGACACGAGCAGTACTTC; CDR3aa: CASSESGTSGRHEQYF
v_gene: TRBV4-1; abundance: .; d_gene: TRBD1; j_gene: TRBJ1-4; CDR3nt: TGCGCCAGCAGCCTTCACAAAGGACAGGGGGCGTATGAAAAACTGTTTTTT; CDR3aa: CASSLHKGQGAYEKLFF
v_gene: TRBV3-1/TRBV3-2; abundance: .; d_gene: .; j_gene: TRBJ2-1; CDR3nt: TGTGCCAGCAGCCAAGCCGGGAGTGAGCAGTTCTTC; CDR3aa: CASSQAGSEQFF
v_gene: TRBV6-1; abundance: .; d_gene: .; j_gene: TRBJ2-2; CDR3nt: TGTGCCAGCAGTGACAAGGGGGCGACTAGAACCGGGGAGCTGTTTTTT; CDR3aa: CASSDKGATRTGELFF
v_gene: TRBV27; abundance: .; d_gene: .; j_gene: TRBJ2-7; CDR3nt: TGTGCCAGCTCTTGGAGGCCCTACTACGAGCAGTACTTC; CDR3aa: CASSWRPYYEQYF
v_gene: TRBV28; abundance: .; d_gene: TRBD1; j_gene: TRBJ1-5; CDR3nt: TGTGCCAGCAGTGAACAAGGACAGGTCCTTAGCAATCAGCCCCAGCATTTT; CDR3aa: CASSEQGQVLSNQPQHF
v_gene: TRBV4-2; abundance: .; d_gene: .; j_gene: TRBJ1-3; CDR3nt: TGTGCCAGCAGCCAAGTTTCCGGGGCTGGAAACACCATATATTTT; CDR3aa: CASSQVSGAGNTIYF
v_gene: TRBV10-3; abundance: few; d_gene: TRBD1; j_gene: TRBJ2-7; CDR3nt: TGTGCCATCAGTGAGTCGGGCCGGGACAGGGGCTCCTACGAGCAGTACTTC; CDR3aa: CAISESGRDRGSYEQYF
v_gene: TRBV24-1; abundance: .; d_gene: .; j_gene: TRBJ1-4; CDR3nt: TGTGCCACCAGTGACCCCGGGGCGGGGCAAGAAAAACTGTTTTTT; CDR3aa: CATSDPGAGQEKLFF
v_gene: TRBV28; abundance: many; d_gene: .; j_gene: TRBJ1-6; CDR3nt: TGTGCCAGCAGACTGGAAAACCGCCCGGGACCCCTCCACTTT; CDR3aa: CASRLENRPGPLHF
v_gene: TRBV6-5; abundance: .; d_gene: TRBD2; j_gene: TRBJ2-7; CDR3nt: TGTGCCAGCAGTACCCTAGCGGGAGGCCCCTACGAGCAGTACTTC; CDR3aa: CASSTLAGGPYEQYF
v_gene: TRBV18; abundance: .; d_gene: TRBD1; j_gene: TRBJ2-7; CDR3nt: TGTGCCAGCTCACCTACCGGGACAGGGGGCGACGAGCAGTACTTC; CDR3aa: CASSPTGTGGDEQYF
v_gene: TRBV27; abundance: .; d_gene: TRBD1; j_gene: TRBJ2-1; CDR3nt: TGTGCCAGCAGCCCCGACAGGGCAAGCTCCTACAATGAGCAGTTCTTC; CDR3aa: CASSPDRASSYNEQFF